This T cell receptor (beta chain) emerged from a study of vaccination effects on CD4 cells after COVID-19. This clone has just one count. The antigen remains undetermined. Profiled with immunoSEQ multiplex PCR; TCRdb holds only in-frame clones, not every one. Altogether fewer than 75,000 clones are present, 70% to 80% being singletons, with the ten largest covering roughly 2%. The CDR3 loop spans 10 amino acids. Per the germline V gene, CDR1 is MDHEN and CDR2 is SYDVKM. V lost 10 bases to trimming and J lost 5 bases, with 8 bases between them. Findings and caveats of the study: Healthy vaccine recipients' vaccine-induced clones were almost all SARS-CoV-2 mono-reactive.

Culture lasted about ten days before CD4+ T cell isolation. No vaccinee had earlier SARS-CoV-2 infection, and nucleocapsid antibodies were negative. It was on days 3 and 7 that half the medium was replaced with IL-2 medium. The sequenced sample was CD4+ T cells from PBMCs cultured without peptide, obtained before COVID-19 vaccination. This receptor was taken from a human donor who received a COVID-19 vaccine. The genes are TRBV28 and TRBJ1-1; D unclear. The CDR3 loop is CATARTEAFF. In DNA form, the CDR3 reads TGTGCCACGGCGCGGACTGAAGCTTTCTTT.